The rows below give T cell receptor beta chains drawn from one sample of a study of T cell repertoires in cytomegalovirus infection. MiXCR was run by TCRdb on the reads, yielding one entry per CDR3 protein. The sample shows 700,000 to 900,000 distinct CDR3 sequences, 25% to 35% of them seen only once. Their antigens remain unidentified. Specimen: cultured CD8+ T cells from PBMCs, collected from culture after CMV antigen stimulation. The receptors come from a human donor in good health (CMV status not recorded). Some clones in this sample may be carry-over from other donors' samples. Each CDR3 is given with its conserved first and last residue. Fields, in order: CDR3 DNA, CDR3 protein, J gene, clone size, D gene, V gene. The D gene is left open where the match is weak. Size tells how often a clone was seen (once, few, many) or the class of an expanded clone, and some rows leave it out.

DNA: TGTGCCAGCAGCGTAGAAGGGGGGCGTTATGAAAAACTGTTTTTT
CDR3: CASSVEGGRYEKLFF
J: TRBJ1-4
size: few
D: -
V: TRBV13

DNA: TGTGCCACCAGTCAGGAGAGTTTTGGGGACGAGCAGTACTTC
CDR3: CATSQESFGDEQYF
J: TRBJ2-7
size: few
D: -
V: TRBV15

DNA: TGTGCCAGCAGCTTAATGGGCAGGGTTACTGAAGCTTTCTTT
CDR3: CASSLMGRVTEAFF
J: TRBJ1-1
size: many
D: -
V: TRBV7-9

DNA: TGTGCCAGCAGTTCATGGACTAGCGGGGGGACAAGCTCCTACAATGAGCAGTTCTTC
CDR3: CASSSWTSGGTSSYNEQFF
J: TRBJ2-1
size: -
D: TRBD2
V: TRBV6-2/TRBV6-3

DNA: TGTGCCAGCAGCTTAGCGACAGAGCAGTTCTTC
CDR3: CASSLATEQFF
J: TRBJ2-1
size: many
D: -
V: TRBV7-2

DNA: TGTGCCAGCAGCTTCAAGGACAGGGACTACGAGCAGTACTTC
CDR3: CASSFKDRDYEQYF
J: TRBJ2-7
size: -
D: TRBD1
V: TRBV7-4

DNA: TGTGCCAGCAGTGTACGGGATCGAGGGGGTTTCTCCTACAATGAGCAGTTCTTC
CDR3: CASSVRDRGGFSYNEQFF
J: TRBJ2-1
size: many
D: -
V: TRBV6-1

DNA: TGTGCCAGCAGCTCTTCGGGGACCTACCTGGACTCCTACGAGCAGTACTTC
CDR3: CASSSSGTYLDSYEQYF
J: TRBJ2-7
size: -
D: -
V: TRBV5-4

DNA: TGTGCCAGCAGCTTAAGTGTCTACCCCTATGGCTACACCTTC
CDR3: CASSLSVYPYGYTF
J: TRBJ1-2
size: -
D: -
V: TRBV7-9

DNA: TGCGCCAGCAGCCAAAGCGGGGGGCGGATGGAGACCCAGTACTTC
CDR3: CASSQSGGRMETQYF
J: TRBJ2-5
size: -
D: TRBD2
V: TRBV4-3

DNA: TGTGCCAGCAGCCACGTAGGACAGCCCGATGGCTACACCTTC
CDR3: CASSHVGQPDGYTF
J: TRBJ1-2
size: -
D: -
V: TRBV14

DNA: TGTGCCAGCAGTGAAGCGTCGTCAGCCTACGAGCAGTACTTC
CDR3: CASSEASSAYEQYF
J: TRBJ2-7
size: few
D: -
V: TRBV2

DNA: TGTGCCAGCAGGAGCGGGGGGGCACTGTACAATGAGCAGTTCTTC
CDR3: CASRSGGALYNEQFF
J: TRBJ2-1
size: few
D: TRBD2
V: TRBV12-3/TRBV12-4

DNA: TGTGCCAGCAGTTACTTGGGAAGATTCGAGCTGTTTTTT
CDR3: CASSYLGRFELFF
J: TRBJ2-2
size: -
D: -
V: TRBV6-5

DNA: TGTGCCAGCAGCCCGCCGGGACAATCCTACGAGCAGTACTTC
CDR3: CASSPPGQSYEQYF
J: TRBJ2-7
size: -
D: -
V: TRBV12-3/TRBV12-4

DNA: TGTGCCAGCAGTTTAGGGGGGAGGTCCGGGGAGCTGTTTTTT
CDR3: CASSLGGRSGELFF
J: TRBJ2-2
size: -
D: -
V: TRBV6-6

DNA: TGTGCCAGCAGCCAAGATAGGCTAGCAGGCGAGCAGTTCTTC
CDR3: CASSQDRLAGEQFF
J: TRBJ2-1
size: -
D: -
V: TRBV14

DNA: TGTGCCAGCAGTTACTCACCATATAGCAACACTGAAGCTTTCTTT
CDR3: CASSYSPYSNTEAFF
J: TRBJ1-1
size: -
D: -
V: TRBV6-6

DNA: TGTGCCAGCAGCTTGGGACACTTTGGAAACACCATATATTTT
CDR3: CASSLGHFGNTIYF
J: TRBJ1-3
size: few
D: -
V: TRBV7-9

DNA: TGTGCCAGCAGCAATTCGGACAGGGCTGATGAGCAGTTCTTC
CDR3: CASSNSDRADEQFF
J: TRBJ2-1
size: -
D: TRBD1
V: TRBV5-5

DNA: TGTGCCAGCAGTTACAGGCCGAATGACTGCACCTTC
CDR3: CASSYRPNDCTF
J: TRBJ1-2
size: many
D: -
V: TRBV6-2/TRBV6-3

DNA: TGTGCCAGCAGCTTAAGCTACAATGAGCAGTTCTTC
CDR3: CASSLSYNEQFF
J: TRBJ2-1
size: many
D: -
V: TRBV12-3/TRBV12-4

DNA: TGTGCCAGCAGTTTATTAGGGGGACAGGGGTATGGCTACACCTTC
CDR3: CASSLLGGQGYGYTF
J: TRBJ1-2
size: -
D: TRBD1
V: TRBV27

DNA: TGTGCCAGCAGCCCGAGTGGAGGGCCGTACACCTACAATGAGCAGTTCTTC
CDR3: CASSPSGGPYTYNEQFF
J: TRBJ2-1
size: -
D: -
V: TRBV11-1

DNA: TGTGCCAGCAGTTACTCGCTTAACTATGGCTACACCTTC
CDR3: CASSYSLNYGYTF
J: TRBJ1-2
size: -
D: -
V: TRBV6-8

DNA: TGTGCCACCAGCCCCTCCTTAGGGTACCCGGGGGCCTACGAGCAGTACTTC
CDR3: CATSPSLGYPGAYEQYF
J: TRBJ2-7
size: many
D: -
V: TRBV15

DNA: TGTGCCAGCGGGACAGGGGTCAATCAGCCCCAGCATTTT
CDR3: CASGTGVNQPQHF
J: TRBJ1-5
size: few
D: TRBD1
V: TRBV27

DNA: TGTGCCAGCAGCCCCCCGACAGGGGCCGGGACTGAAGCTTTCTTT
CDR3: CASSPPTGAGTEAFF
J: TRBJ1-1
size: many
D: TRBD1
V: TRBV7-9

DNA: TGCAGTGCTAGACCCACAGGGGCCCGGAACACTGAAGCTTTCTTT
CDR3: CSARPTGARNTEAFF
J: TRBJ1-1
size: -
D: TRBD1
V: TRBV20-1

DNA: TGTGCCAGCAGCTCTAGCGGGGGCTCCGCAGAGACCCAGTACTTC
CDR3: CASSSSGGSAETQYF
J: TRBJ2-5
size: -
D: TRBD2
V: TRBV7-9

DNA: TGTGCCAGCAGTTACGCGGCAGCTGAAGCTTTCTTT
CDR3: CASSYAAAEAFF
J: TRBJ1-1
size: -
D: -
V: TRBV6-2/TRBV6-3

DNA: TGTGCCAGCAGCCCCGAGCGGGGGGGCCGCAATGAGCAGTTCTTC
CDR3: CASSPERGGRNEQFF
J: TRBJ2-1
size: -
D: TRBD2
V: TRBV11-3